The source of this T cell receptor (beta chain) is a study of identical twins. Study conclusions and caveats: Zero-insertion analyses might be partly confounded by invariant T cells like MAIT and iNKT. Carriage of fewer insertions was seen in abundant cord blood beta clonotypes, whereas memory repertoires showed none.

This clonotype showed up many times. Its cognate antigen is unknown. Addition of a universal primer site occurred through template switching, and cDNA carried unique molecular identifiers. TCRdb re-derived calls from the 5' RACE reads in MiXCR, one entry per CDR3 protein. The sample includes roughly 690,000 distinct CDR3 sequences, 5.5% to 6.5% of them seen just once. Trimming removed 6 bases at V and 0 bases at J, with 12 bases between. The CDR3 has 14 residues. The chain combines TRBV12-3 or TRBV12-4 with TRBJ2-7; no reliable D call. The receptor comes from a man younger than 35 in good health. What was sequenced was naive T cells sorted from blood. The CDR3 reads CASRLDLSSYEQYF. In DNA form, the CDR3 reads TGTGCCAGCAGACTCGATCTAAGCTCCTACGAGCAGTACTTC.